These T cell receptor beta chains were read from a single sample in a study of blood T cell repertoires in COVID-19. Using immunoSEQ multiplex PCR, the repertoire was profiled, and TCRdb retains in-frame clones only, with some absent. The sample consists of roughly 110,000 clones, about 93% of them appearing once. The sequencing input was peripheral blood. Receptors were obtained from a woman in her twenties or thirties with acute or convalescent COVID-19. Each CDR3 is given with its conserved first and last residue. The D gene is left open where the match is weak. A clone size is listed for some rows: how often the clone was seen (once, few, many), or a class if it is expanded.

v_call,clone_size,d_call,j_call,cdr3_nt,cdr3_aa
TRBV10-1,.,.,TRBJ2-2,TGCGCCAGCAGTGAGTCGGGGCCCGCGAACACCGGGGAGCTGTTTTTT,CASSESGPANTGELFF
TRBV7-9,.,.,TRBJ1-2,TGTGCCAGCAGCTTGTCATATGGCTACACCTTC,CASSLSYGYTF
TRBV3-1/TRBV3-2,.,.,TRBJ2-4,TGTGCCAGCAGCCTGACTGGCAGAAAAAACATTCAGTACTTC,CASSLTGRKNIQYF
TRBV7-2,once,TRBD1,TRBJ1-2,TGTGCCAGCGTCTTCGGACAGGGAGATTTAGGCTATGGCTACACCTTC,CASVFGQGDLGYGYTF
TRBV7-2,.,.,TRBJ2-1,TGTGCCAGCAGCTTAGCGAGCCTAGTCCATGAGCAGTTCTTC,CASSLASLVHEQFF
TRBV19,.,.,TRBJ1-4,TGTGCCAGTAGTATAGGGAGGGGCGCGGCAACTAATGAAAAACTGTTTTTT,CASSIGRGAATNEKLFF
TRBV4-1,.,TRBD2,TRBJ2-1,TGCGCCAGCAGCCGATTTCCGGGACTAACATACAATGAGCAGTTCTTC,CASSRFPGLTYNEQFF
TRBV19,.,.,TRBJ1-1,TGTGCCAGTAGTAAAGGAGGGGCCGAAGCTTTCTTT,CASSKGGAEAFF
TRBV28,.,.,TRBJ1-2,TGTGCCAGCACCCATGGACAGCTCTATGGCTACACCTTC,CASTHGQLYGYTF
TRBV6-1,.,TRBD1,TRBJ1-4,TGTGCCAGCAGTGAAGCTCGGACAGGGGATGAAAAACTGTTTTTT,CASSEARTGDEKLFF
TRBV28,.,TRBD2,TRBJ2-3,TGTGCCATTTCAGCGGGGGGGAGCACAGATACGCAGTATTTT,CAISAGGSTDTQYF
TRBV28,.,.,TRBJ1-5,TGTGCCAGCAGTTTACATGGTCAGGGTAATCAGCCCCAGCATTTT,CASSLHGQGNQPQHF
TRBV20-1,once,.,TRBJ2-7,TGCAGTGCTAGTCTCTCGGGGGGCCACCAGTACGAGCAGTACTTC,CSASLSGGHQYEQYF
TRBV28,.,.,TRBJ1-5,TGTGCCAGCAGGAGACCTCAGGGGTACAATCAGCCCCAGCATTTT,CASRRPQGYNQPQHF
TRBV5-1,.,TRBD2,TRBJ2-2,TGCGCCAGCAGCTTGTCTGAGTCGGGGACTAGCTATAGCACCGGGGAGCTGTTTTTT,CASSLSESGTSYSTGELFF
TRBV9,.,.,TRBJ2-5,TGTGCCAGCAGCGCATCACAATCGGGGTGGGAGACCCAGTACTTC,CASSASQSGWETQYF
TRBV12-5,.,.,TRBJ2-3,TGTGCTAGTGGTTCACGGACGTCGGGGAGCACAGATACGCAGTATTTT,CASGSRTSGSTDTQYF
TRBV6-5,.,.,TRBJ1-6,TGTGCCAGCAGACGGACAGCTATCTATAATTCACCCCTCCACTTT,CASRRTAIYNSPLHF
TRBV4-3,once,.,TRBJ1-2,TGCGCCAGCAGCCAGTCAGTGAGGAGCTACACCTTC,CASSQSVRSYTF
TRBV15,.,.,TRBJ1-6,TGTGCCACCAGCAGGGGGCTCTCCTATAATTCACCCCTCCACTTT,CATSRGLSYNSPLHF
TRBV4-3,.,TRBD1,TRBJ1-1,TGCGCCAGCAGCCAAGAGATAGGGGGCCTGAACACTGAAGCTTTCTTT,CASSQEIGGLNTEAFF
TRBV18,.,.,TRBJ1-1,TGTGCCAGCTCACCAAGGGGTCCCAACACTGAAGCTTTCTTT,CASSPRGPNTEAFF
TRBV11-2,.,.,TRBJ2-3,TGTGCCAGCAGCTTAGTAGTTTATACGCAGTATTTT,CASSLVVYTQYF
TRBV7-3,.,TRBD2,TRBJ2-1,TGTGCCAGCAGCCCGGGGACTAGCGGATTCAATGAGCAGTTCTTC,CASSPGTSGFNEQFF
TRBV19,.,.,TRBJ1-2,TGTGCCAGTAGTGTCGCCGGGGCCAGGGGCTATGGCTACACCTTC,CASSVAGARGYGYTF
TRBV7-9,.,TRBD2,TRBJ2-1,TGTGCCAGCAGCTTAGCGGGTGAGCGGGAGGGTGGCTTCTACAATGAGCAGTTCTTC,CASSLAGEREGGFYNEQFF
TRBV9,.,TRBD1,TRBJ1-3,TGTGCCAGCAGCGTAGGATGGGGACAGGGGGTAAACACCATATATTTT,CASSVGWGQGVNTIYF
TRBV5-1,.,.,TRBJ1-2,TGCGCCAGCAGCCCCCGACAGCTGGGCTACACCTTC,CASSPRQLGYTF
TRBV5-1,once,.,TRBJ2-1,TGCGCCAGCACCCAGGGCAATGAGCAGTTCTTC,CASTQGNEQFF
TRBV7-9,.,.,TRBJ1-5,TGTGCCAGCAGTTCCGGGACAAACCTAAATCAGCCCCAGCATTTT,CASSSGTNLNQPQHF
TRBV7-3,.,TRBD1,TRBJ2-7,TGTGCCAGCAGCTTGGGACAGGGGGCATACGAGCAGTACTTC,CASSLGQGAYEQYF
TRBV4-1,.,TRBD2,TRBJ2-1,TGCGCCAGCAGCCCCCGACTAGCGGGAGACAATGAGCAGTTCTTC,CASSPRLAGDNEQFF
TRBV18,.,TRBD1,TRBJ1-5,TGTGCCAGCTCGAGGGGGACAGGGCCAAATCAGCCCCAGCATTTT,CASSRGTGPNQPQHF
TRBV18,few,.,TRBJ2-7,TGTGCCAGCTCACCGTCAGGCGGGCGGAGCTACGAGCAGTACTTC,CASSPSGGRSYEQYF
TRBV28,.,.,TRBJ1-5,TGTGCCAGCCACCTTAACGGTCAGCCCCAGCATTTT,CASHLNGQPQHF
TRBV24-1,.,.,TRBJ1-1,TGTGCCACCAGTGATCGACATGCGAACACTGAAGCTTTCTTT,CATSDRHANTEAFF
TRBV9,.,.,TRBJ1-1,TGTGCCAGCAGCGTTCAGGAGAACACTGAAGCTTTCTTT,CASSVQENTEAFF
TRBV7-9,.,.,TRBJ1-5,TGTGCCAGCAGCCTCCCCAATCAGCCCCAGCATTTT,CASSLPNQPQHF
TRBV28,.,TRBD1,TRBJ2-7,TGTGCCAGCAGTTTACTGGGACAGGGCTACGAGCAGTACTTC,CASSLLGQGYEQYF
TRBV11-3,.,TRBD2,TRBJ2-5,TGTGCCAGCAGCTTACATAGCGGGGGGCGGCAGACCCAGTACTTC,CASSLHSGGRQTQYF
TRBV4-3,.,.,TRBJ1-2,TGCGCCAGCAGCCCCTTCAACGAGAACAGTCCGTATGGCTACACCTTC,CASSPFNENSPYGYTF
TRBV6-5,few,.,TRBJ2-7,TGTGCCTCAATAGGGGCCTACGAGCAGTACTTC,CASIGAYEQYF
TRBV10-3,once,.,TRBJ1-6,TGTGCCATCAGTGAGTCAAGGGAGGAACCGTCACCCCTCCACTTT,CAISESREEPSPLHF
TRBV5-1,.,.,TRBJ2-1,TGCGCCAGCAGCTTGGTTGGTCCAGGGGCGGATGAGCAGTTCTTC,CASSLVGPGADEQFF
TRBV6-2/TRBV6-3,.,TRBD1,TRBJ1-5,TGTGCCAGCAGTTACTTGGCAGGGGGCCTTTCTAGCAATCAGCCCCAGCATTTT,CASSYLAGGLSSNQPQHF
TRBV5-1,few,TRBD1,TRBJ1-1,TGCGCCAGCAGCTTGGAGGGACAGGGCTTCATCAGGACTGAAGCTTTCTTT,CASSLEGQGFIRTEAFF
TRBV10-3,.,.,TRBJ1-6,TGTGCCATCAAAATCGGGGGGGACGGGAATTCACCCCTCCACTTT,CAIKIGGDGNSPLHF
TRBV7-9,few,.,TRBJ1-3,TGTGCCAGCAGCCCGCCCCCGAGGCTAGGAAACACCATATATTTT,CASSPPPRLGNTIYF
TRBV2,.,.,TRBJ1-2,TGTGCCAGCAGTACAGGTGGCATGGGCTATGGCTACACCTTC,CASSTGGMGYGYTF
TRBV9,.,.,TRBJ2-1,TGTGCCAGCAGCCCGCGGTCTATTGGTAACCCTGACAATGAGCAGTTCTTC,CASSPRSIGNPDNEQFF
TRBV11-2,.,.,TRBJ1-2,TGTGCCAGTTCTGGTTACCGGGGGGCTTGGAGCTACACCTTC,CASSGYRGAWSYTF
TRBV6-5,.,.,TRBJ1-4,TGTGCCAGCAGTTACGTCAGACCCCCCCGCGGGGAAAAACTGTTTTTT,CASSYVRPPRGEKLFF
TRBV4-3,.,.,TRBJ2-7,TGCGCCAGCAGCCGGGACACCTCCTACGAGCAGTACTTC,CASSRDTSYEQYF
TRBV27,few,.,TRBJ1-4,TGTGCCAGCAGTTTATGGCATCAAGCCGGGACACCAAATGAAAAACTGTTTTTT,CASSLWHQAGTPNEKLFF
TRBV19,.,.,TRBJ1-6,TGTGCCAGTAAGGTGGGGCCGAATTCACCCCTCCACTTT,CASKVGPNSPLHF
TRBV7-2,.,.,TRBJ2-6,TGTGCCAGCAGCGCCAGGGGCGCGAGCAACTCTGGGGCCAACGTCCTGACTTTC,CASSARGASNSGANVLTF
TRBV7-9,.,TRBD2,TRBJ2-7,TGTGCCAGCAGCCTCCCCCAGGGAGGGAACGAGCAGTACTTC,CASSLPQGGNEQYF